These 17 T cell receptor beta chains were sequenced from one sample in a study of vaccination effects on CD4 cells after COVID-19. Investigators separated out CD4+ T cells once more than nine days of culture had passed. For these receptors, no antigen is known. The table came from immunoSEQ multiplex PCR; TCRdb's copy has only in-frame clones and leaves some out. There are approximately 58,000 clones in the sample; about 74% occur only once, and under 3.5% lies in the top ten. The material sequenced was CD4+ T cells from PBMCs cultured without peptide, taken before COVID-19 vaccination. Receptor source: a human donor who received a COVID-19 vaccine.

This rearrangement joins TRBV6-2 or TRBV6-3 to TRBJ2-1; the D gene is possibly TRBD1 (5 bases). The length of the CDR3 is 12 residues. V gave up 6 bases and J gave up 4 bases, with 7 bases separating them. The germline CDR1 and CDR2 sequences are MNHEY and SVGEGT. CDR3 coding DNA: TGTGCCAGCAGCGACAGTTACAATGAGCAGTTCTTC. It specifies CASSDSYNEQFF.

The chain couples TRBV5-1 to TRBJ2-5; D possibly corresponds to TRBD1 (6 bases). The CDR3 is made up of 15 amino acids. Looked up from germline, CDR1 is SGHRS and CDR2 is YFSETQ. V dropped 4 bases and J dropped 4 bases, with 17 bases sitting between them. CDR3 protein: CASSRSGQSAETQYF. The CDR3 bases are TGCGCCAGCAGCAGATCCGGACAGTCAGCAGAGACCCAGTACTTC.

V and J are TRBV13 and TRBJ2-2; D gene ambiguous. Per germline, CDR1 PRHDT and CDR2 FYEKMQ (reference sequence). V was cut by 5 bases and J by 6 bases, with 22 bases left in between. The CDR3 covers 17 residues. CDR3 amino acids: CASSPTYGLQNSGELFF. The CDR3 DNA sequence: TGTGCCAGCAGCCCGACGTACGGGCTTCAGAATTCCGGGGAGCTGTTTTTT.

The rearrangement links TRBV7-3 to TRBJ2-3; 10 nucleotides align to TRBD1. Germline V lookup: CDR1 SGHTA, CDR2 FQGTGA. Trimming took 5 bases from V and 4 from J; bases not matched to a gene: 9. CDR3 size: 16 residues. The chain's CDR3 is CASSLSKDRGSDTQYF. CDR3 coding DNA: TGTGCCAGCAGCCTTAGCAAGGACAGGGGGTCAGATACGCAGTATTTT.

As DNA, the CDR3 is TGTGCCAGCAGGGGGGGAGGGCCTTGGAGTGGAAACACCATATATTTT. This gives the protein CASRGGGPWSGNTIYF. The V call is TRBV28, the J call TRBJ1-3; TRBD1 might be the D (5 bases). This CDR3 is 16 amino acids long. The germline V gene encodes CDR1 MDHEN and CDR2 SYDVKM. V lost 6 bases, J lost 3 bases, and 18 bases lay in between.

V and J are TRBV5-1 and TRBJ1-3; no clear D gene. CDR3 size: 15 residues. V was clipped by 4 bases and J by 4 bases, with 15 bases between them. Germline lookup yields CDR1 SGHRS and CDR2 YFSETQ. CDR3: CASSPVPGSGNTIYF. The DNA of the CDR3 is TGCGCCAGCAGCCCCGTTCCGGGTTCCGGAAACACCATATATTTT.

This sequence joins TRBV14 and TRBJ1-1, with D possibly being TRBD1 (6 bases). The CDR3 covers 16 residues. Germline values: CDR1 SGHDN, CDR2 FVKESK. Trimming cost V 2 bases and J 4 bases, with 17 bases left between them. As DNA, the CDR3 is TGTGCCAGCAGCCAATACAGGGTCGACCACACCACTGAAGCTTTCTTT. Its protein product is CASSQYRVDHTTEAFF.

In its sample, this clone was seen a few times. V usage is TRBV18 and J usage is TRBJ1-5; D not resolved. CDR3 length: 16 amino acids. The ends were cut back, 1 base at V and 1 base at J, with 11 bases in the middle. Germline values: CDR1 KGHSH, CDR2 LQKENI. The CDR3: CASSPRDPGSNQPQHF. The DNA of the CDR3 is TGTGCCAGCTCACCACGGGATCCCGGCAGCAATCAGCCCCAGCATTTT.

The rearrangement joins TRBV2 to TRBJ1-2; 9 bases map to TRBD1. With V trimmed by 5 bases and J by 4 bases, 5 bases remained unmatched. The CDR3 extends over 14 amino acids. The germline gives CDR1 SNHLY, CDR2 FYNNEI. The DNA of the CDR3 is TGTGCCAGCAGTATCGGACAGGGGACCTATGGCTACACCTTC. This translates into CASSIGQGTYGYTF.

The CDR3 DNA reads TGTGCCAGCAGCCGACAGGGGAGCAATCAGCCCCAGCATTTT. Translating gives CASSRQGSNQPQHF. This chain uses TRBV6-6 with TRBJ1-5; TRBD1 matches 8 bases. V was pared by 6 bases and J by 1 base, with 2 bases of the junction left unmatched. CDR1 is MNHNY, CDR2 SVGAGI, per germline (reference sequence). The CDR3 sequence is 14 residues long.

J is TRBJ2-5 and V is TRBV5-1; 9 bases fit TRBD1. V lost 0 bases to trimming and J lost 6 bases; unmatched junction nucleotides: 9. Germline V lookup: CDR1 SGHRS, CDR2 YFSETQ. This CDR3 has 16 residues. This CDR3 reads CASSLGTGGDRKTQYF. In DNA, the CDR3 is TGCGCCAGCAGCTTGGGAACAGGGGGCGATAGGAAGACCCAGTACTTC.

The chain carries TRBV24-1 and TRBJ2-1, with D perhaps matching TRBD1 (5 bases). The germline V and J ends were trimmed by 4 bases and 8 bases, with 17 bases remaining between them. Germline V CDR1 and CDR2: KGHDR, SFDVKD. This CDR3 region has 15 residues. The CDR3 loop is CATSDPGDRMDEQFF. DNA of the CDR3: TGTGCCACCAGTGACCCCGGTGACAGAATGGATGAGCAGTTCTTC.

J is TRBJ1-2 and V is TRBV6-5; no clear D. Germline lookup yields CDR1 MNHEY and CDR2 SVGAGI. V lost 6 bases and J 7 bases, leaving 9 bases between the germline ends. There are 11 residues in the CDR3. In nucleotides, the CDR3 is TGTGCCAGCAGGTTTCCGCGTGGCTACACCTTC. Protein product: CASRFPRGYTF.

This chain uses TRBV14 with TRBJ2-5; D is unresolved. Germline V gives CDR1 SGHDN, CDR2 FVKESK. The CDR3 contains 14 residues. With 1 base removed from V and 7 bases from J, the gap between germline ends came to 13 bases. The CDR3: CASSQVVPPGTQYF. The DNA for the CDR3 is TGTGCCAGCAGCCAAGTTGTCCCGCCCGGGACCCAGTACTTC. The whole variable domain, remainder taken from reference TRBV14 and TRBJ2-5, is EAGVTQFPSHSVIEKGQTVTLRCDPISGHDNLYWYRRVMGKEIKFLLHFVKESKQDESGMPNNRFLAERTGGTYSTLKVQPAELEDSGVYFCASSQVVPPGTQYFGPGTRLLVL.

The rearrangement joins TRBV4-1 to TRBJ2-3; 8 nucleotides align to TRBD2. The trim removed 9 bases at V and 6 bases at J, leaving 5 bases unmatched. The CDR3 spans 12 residues. Germline V gene lookup returns CDR1 MGHRA and CDR2 YSYEKL. The CDR3 DNA reads TGCGCCAGTCGGGAGGGCGGGGATACGCAGTATTTT. Translation gives CASREGGDTQYF.

The gene calls are TRBV6-2 or TRBV6-3 and TRBJ1-2; possibly TRBD1 for D (6 bases). The length of the CDR3 is 15 residues. The ends were cut back, 2 bases at V and 7 bases at J, with 17 bases in the middle. Germline lookup yields CDR1 MNHEY and CDR2 SVGEGT. CDR3 protein: CASSYPRDNFGGYTF. For the CDR3, the DNA is TGTGCCAGCAGTTACCCCCGGGACAACTTTGGTGGCTACACCTTC.

This clone turned up a few times. This chain joins TRBV29-1 and TRBJ1-5; D call uncertain. CDR3 length: 12 residues. Trimming shortened V by 4 bases and J by 1 base, and 5 bases separated the two germline ends. The germline V gene encodes CDR1 SQVTM and CDR2 ANQGSEA. CDR3 protein: CSVGGSNQPQHF. The CDR3 DNA reads as TGCAGCGTTGGGGGAAGCAATCAGCCCCAGCATTTT.